This TCR beta chain was profiled in a study of T-cell reconstitution after alpha-beta-depleted transplantation in children. V gave up 3 bases and J gave up 0 bases, with 9 bases separating them. This CDR3 region has 15 residues. Germline V gene sequence: CDR1 MNHEY, CDR2 SMNVEV (reference sequence). Preparation of the TCRbeta library involved a method that used unique molecular identifiers. TCRdb reprocessed the PCR reads with MiXCR, giving one entry per CDR3 protein. This sample has 750,000 to 950,000 distinct CDR3 sequences, with under 20% found just once. Study-wide findings and caveats: Fresh T-cell production supplied most of the T-cell counts and diversity seen one year after transplant. About two months after transplant, alpha-beta T cells reportedly came from several hundred expanded graft clones. It was surviving recipient T cells and thymic progenitors that gave some patients high TCRbeta diversity at day 60.

Worth noting for this clonotype: Antigen unknown.

Sequenced here: PBMCs, mostly from graft donor cells, sampled 360 days after TCRalphabeta/CD19-depleted stem cell transplant. The TCR comes from a male patient between 5 and 17 years old who had a stem cell transplant for acute lymphoblastic leukemia, so the T cells may come from the graft donor. The gene calls are TRBV27 and TRBJ2-1; the D gene could be TRBD1 or TRBD2 (5 bases each). The CDR3 sequence is CASSFWGFSYNEQFF. The CDR3 DNA follows: TGTGCCAGCAGTTTTTGGGGGTTCTCCTACAATGAGCAGTTCTTC.